One and the same sample provided the 10 T cell receptor beta chains below, sequenced in a study of T cell changes during pregnancy in multiple sclerosis. TCRdb keeps only in-frame clones here, not all; method: immunoSEQ multiplex PCR. The sample carries approximately 63,000 clones, roughly nine tenths recorded once. The specimen was peripheral blood, collected in the third trimester of pregnancy. These receptors came from a female donor in good health, enrolled as a control in a pregnancy study.

The V and J genes are TRBV4-1 and TRBJ1-2; 8 nucleotides line up with TRBD1. CDR1 MGHRA and CDR2 YSYEKL come from the germline V gene. The CDR3 has 13 amino acids. V trimming: 4 bases; J trimming: 9 bases; junction bases outside the gene matches: 7. CDR3 sequence (DNA): TGCGCCAGCAGCCGATTACGACAGGGGAGCTACACCTTC. Encoded protein: CASSRLRQGSYTF.

As to this clone: The limits of the CDR3 on the DNA are not certain, so only TCRdb's listed CDR3 is given. The V gene is TRBV6-1, the J gene TRBJ2-7; TRBD1, as called in the table, went unchecked against the DNA. Germline V gene sequence: CDR1 MNHNS, CDR2 SASEGT. Including both end residues, the CDR3 is 15 amino acids long. The CDR3 is CASSFGPGGIYEQYF.

This rearrangement joins TRBV12-5 to TRBJ2-7; 10 bases are a match to TRBD1. The V segment lost 3 bases and the J segment 5 bases; nucleotides outside the gene matches: 1. The CDR3 is 13 residues long. In germline, CDR1 is LGHNT, CDR2 FRNRAP. The DNA for the CDR3 is TGTGCTAGTGGTTTAGGGACAGGGGACGAGCAGTACTTC. Translated, it gives CASGLGTGDEQYF.

J is TRBJ2-2 and V is TRBV19, with TRBD1 matching 12 bases. Losses at the gene ends were 3 bases for V and 2 bases for J; bases not matched to a gene: 7. The germline gives CDR1 LNHDA, CDR2 SQIVND (reference sequence). CDR3 length: 18 residues. CDR3 sequence: CASSMKWDRGRNTGELFF. DNA of the CDR3: TGTGCCAGTAGTATGAAGTGGGACAGGGGGCGCAACACCGGGGAGCTGTTTTTT.

This clone was counted once. This chain connects TRBV5-4 to TRBJ2-1; 8 bases are shared with TRBD2. Germline V gene data show CDR1 as SGHNT and CDR2 as YYREEE (reference sequence). The V and J ends lost 2 bases and 4 bases, in that order; junction bases with no gene match: 5. The CDR3 contains 15 residues. The CDR3 loop reads CASSLPSGRYNEQFF. CDR3 in DNA: TGTGCCAGCAGCTTACCTAGCGGGCGATACAATGAGCAGTTCTTC. The whole variable domain, filled in from reference TRBV5-4 and TRBJ2-1, reads ETGVTQSPTHLIKTRGQQVTLRCSSQSGHNTVSWYQQALGQGPQFIFQYYREEENGRGNFPPRFSGLQFPNYSSELNVNALELDDSALYLCASSLPSGRYNEQFFGPGTRLTVL.

The chain is built from TRBV4-1 and TRBJ2-3; 9 nucleotides line up with TRBD1. The ends lost 6 bases at V and 4 bases at J; junction bases unmatched: 2. The germline CDR1 and CDR2 sequences are MGHRA and YSYEKL. This CDR3 region has 13 residues. As DNA, the CDR3 is TGCGCCAGCAGTTGGACAGGGGCAGATACGCAGTATTTT. This translates into CASSWTGADTQYF.

The chain joins TRBV5-1 to TRBJ1-2; D might be TRBD1 (6 bases). The length of the CDR3 is 14 residues. V lost 3 bases to trimming and J lost 3 bases, with 12 bases between them. Germline V gives CDR1 SGHRS, CDR2 YFSETQ. The CDR3 bases are TGCGCCAGCAGCTCGACAGGTGGTGACTATGGCTACACCTTC. Its protein is CASSSTGGDYGYTF.

This clone was recorded only once. This chain connects TRBV5-6 to TRBJ2-3; TRBD1 is a possible D gene (6 bases). The CDR3 extends over 14 amino acids. The germline V gene has CDR1 SGHDT and CDR2 YYEEEE. V was shortened by 2 bases and J by 3 bases, with 10 bases between the two germline ends. CDR3 in DNA: TGTGCCAGCAGCTTCGACCAGGGGACAGATACGCAGTATTTT. This encodes CASSFDQGTDTQYF.

This chain uses TRBV4-2 with TRBJ1-1, with D unclear. Trimming removed 0 bases at V and 2 bases at J, with 19 bases between. Germline CDR1 is LGHNA and CDR2 is YNFKEQ. CDR3 length equals 18 residues. In DNA form, the CDR3 reads TGTGCCAGCAGCCAAGAGTGGTATAGCGAGACACATAACACTGAAGCTTTCTTT. This sequence encodes CASSQEWYSETHNTEAFF.

DNA of the CDR3: TGTGCCAGCAGCTTAGTACCCCGTCGGGAAAAACTGTTTTTT. It specifies CASSLVPRREKLFF. The V call is TRBV11-2, the J call TRBJ1-4, with no clear D. Trimming took 1 base from V and 8 from J, leaving 11 bases between them. CDR1 is SGHAT, CDR2 FQNNGV, per germline. CDR3 length: 14 amino acids.